Listed below are T cell receptor beta chains from one sample, sequenced in a study of cytomegalovirus exposure and HLA in healthy donors. TCRdb's table, derived via immunoSEQ multiplex PCR, lists solely in-frame clones and lacks some. The sample lists some 150,000 clones, 82% seen once, with under 2% in the top ten. The sample was PBMCs. All receptors come from a woman aged 40 to 55 in good health and CMV-seronegative. The CDR3 runs from the conserved cysteine through the conserved F or W. Each record gives: V gene, clone size, D gene, J gene, CDR3 protein, CDR3 DNA. D genes are given only for firm matches. Not all rows give a size; the values are once, few, many and, for expanded clones, a class.

>TRBV2|NA|NA|TRBJ1-5
CASKPGLSSNQPQHF
TGTGCCAGCAAACCGGGACTGAGTAGCAATCAGCCCCAGCATTTT
>TRBV10-3|NA|TRBD1|TRBJ1-1
CAISGVTGVASNTEAFF
TGTGCCATCAGCGGCGTGACAGGGGTCGCGTCGAACACTGAAGCTTTCTTT
>TRBV28|NA|TRBD1|TRBJ1-2
CASSSRSWDRPLGGYTF
TGTGCCAGCAGTTCCCGAAGTTGGGACAGGCCTCTCGGGGGCTACACCTTC
>TRBV5-6|once|NA|TRBJ2-3
CASSLVDSADTQYF
TGTGCCAGCAGCTTGGTAGATAGCGCAGATACGCAGTATTTT
>TRBV19|NA|TRBD1|TRBJ1-5
CASRRQGRSNQPQHF
TGTGCCAGTAGACGACAGGGAAGGAGCAATCAGCCCCAGCATTTT
>TRBV12-5|NA|TRBD1|TRBJ2-7
CASGSSTLLLLQGRSYEQYF
TGTGCTAGTGGTTCCTCCACCCTCCTACTCCTACAGGGGCGCTCCTACGAGCAGTACTTC
>TRBV7-2|NA|NA|TRBJ1-2
CASSLERGSVGYTF
TGTGCCAGCAGCTTAGAAAGGGGTTCAGTCGGCTACACCTTC
>TRBV28|NA|NA|TRBJ1-5
CASGGGNQPQHF
TGTGCCAGCGGGGGGGGAAATCAGCCCCAGCATTTT
>TRBV28|NA|NA|TRBJ1-1
CASMVVRGNTEAFF
TGTGCCAGCATGGTGGTTAGGGGGAACACTGAAGCTTTCTTT
>TRBV5-1|NA|NA|TRBJ2-1
CASSLGRGSSYNEQFF
TGCGCCAGCAGCTTGGGACGGGGGAGCTCCTACAATGAGCAGTTCTTC
>TRBV7-9|NA|TRBD1|TRBJ1-4
CASSLMTGEDEKLFF
TGTGCCAGCAGCTTGATGACAGGGGAGGATGAAAAACTGTTTTTT
>TRBV5-4|NA|TRBD2|TRBJ2-7
CASSWGLAGASYEQYF
TGTGCCAGCAGCTGGGGACTAGCGGGAGCCTCCTACGAGCAGTACTTC
>TRBV7-2|NA|TRBD1|TRBJ2-1
CASSSFPRDSRLHEQFF
TGTGCCAGCAGCTCCTTTCCCCGGGACAGTCGTCTCCATGAGCAGTTCTTC
>TRBV5-4|NA|TRBD2|TRBJ2-1
CASSGRTSLYNEQFF
TGTGCCAGCAGCGGGCGGACTAGCCTATACAATGAGCAGTTCTTC
>TRBV7-2|NA|TRBD1|TRBJ2-7
CASSLWGGQGGSEQYF
TGTGCCAGCAGCTTATGGGGGGGACAGGGGGGTTCCGAGCAGTACTTC
>TRBV2|NA|TRBD1|TRBJ2-1
CASSVKQGDPYNEQFF
TGTGCCAGCAGTGTCAAACAGGGGGACCCCTACAATGAGCAGTTCTTC
>TRBV5-4|NA|TRBD2|TRBJ2-1
CASRAGTSGSIF
TGTGCCAGCAGGGCTGGGACTAGCGGGAGTATCTTC
>TRBV18|NA|NA|TRBJ1-2
CASSPQDGANYGYTF
TGTGCCAGCTCACCGCAGGACGGGGCTAACTATGGCTACACCTTC
>TRBV29-1|NA|NA|TRBJ1-2
CSAQAAPHGYTF
TGCAGCGCCCAAGCCGCGCCCCATGGCTACACCTTC
>TRBV5-1|NA|TRBD1|TRBJ2-2
CASSLGQVLTGELFF
TGCGCCAGCAGCCTAGGACAGGTCCTCACCGGGGAGCTGTTTTTT
>TRBV28|NA|TRBD1|TRBJ1-2
CASSLQGARYYGYTF
TGTGCCAGCAGCCTTCAGGGGGCGAGGTACTATGGCTACACCTTC
>TRBV5-4|NA|NA|TRBJ2-1
CASSLTDSWEQFF
TGTGCCAGCAGCTTGACTGATTCGTGGGAGCAGTTCTTC
>TRBV18|NA|TRBD1|TRBJ2-7
CASSPPWDRHGDSYEQYF
TGTGCCAGCTCACCACCGTGGGACAGGCACGGGGATTCCTACGAGCAGTACTTC
>TRBV23-1|NA|NA|TRBJ2-1
CASSQPPFWEWHEQFF
TGCGCCAGCAGTCAGCCCCCCTTCTGGGAGTGGCATGAGCAGTTCTTC
>TRBV18|NA|TRBD1|TRBJ2-1
CASSPTPGQAFNEQFF
TGTGCCAGCTCACCCACTCCGGGACAGGCTTTCAATGAGCAGTTCTTC
>TRBV5-1|NA|NA|TRBJ2-1
CASTIRGPNYNEQFF
TGCGCCAGCACCATCAGAGGGCCCAACTACAATGAGCAGTTCTTC
>TRBV27|NA|NA|TRBJ1-2
CASSLLGQEGNYGYTF
TGTGCCAGCAGTTTACTCGGCCAGGAAGGAAACTATGGCTACACCTTC
>TRBV28|NA|TRBD2|TRBJ2-1
CASGLGEGGEQFF
TGTGCCAGCGGACTTGGGGAGGGTGGTGAGCAGTTCTTC
>TRBV4-2|NA|TRBD2|TRBJ2-5
CASSQREGWETQYF
TGTGCCAGCAGCCAGCGGGAGGGTTGGGAGACCCAGTACTTC
>TRBV5-1|NA|TRBD1|TRBJ2-5
CASSPGTGTGGAETQYF
TGCGCCAGCAGCCCCGGAACCGGGACAGGGGGCGCGGAGACCCAGTACTTC
>TRBV5-4|NA|TRBD2|TRBJ2-7
CASSLAERGSSYEQYF
TGTGCCAGCAGCTTGGCAGAGCGGGGGAGCTCCTACGAGCAGTACTTC
>TRBV10-3|NA|NA|TRBJ2-7
CALSPGGAYEQYF
TGTGCCCTCTCCCCCGGCGGCGCCTACGAGCAGTACTTC
>TRBV7-2|NA|NA|TRBJ1-6
CASSLVVNNSPLHF
TGTGCCAGCAGCTTAGTAGTGAACAATTCACCCCTCCACTTT
>TRBV7-2|NA|NA|TRBJ2-1
CASSLVFGTYNEQFF
TGTGCCAGCAGCTTAGTATTCGGTACCTACAATGAGCAGTTCTTC
>TRBV28|NA|NA|TRBJ2-5
CASGLSPLVGETQYF
TGTGCCAGCGGGCTTTCGCCACTAGTAGGAGAGACCCAGTACTTC
>TRBV18|NA|TRBD2|TRBJ2-1
CASSPLKLAATPPIF
TGTGCCAGCTCACCACTTAAACTAGCGGCCACACCACCGATCTTC
>TRBV5-4|NA|TRBD2|TRBJ2-5
CVSSLVETSGLPYF
TGTGTCAGCAGCTTGGTGGAGACTAGCGGGCTCCCGTACTTC
>TRBV28|few|NA|TRBJ1-2
CASSLGQNYGYTF
TGTGCCAGCAGCCTCGGACAAAACTATGGCTACACCTTC
>TRBV7-2|NA|NA|TRBJ2-3
CASSALETIRTDTQYF
TGTGCCAGCAGCGCCTTAGAAACCATCCGCACAGATACGCAGTATTTT
>TRBV9|NA|TRBD2|TRBJ2-1
CASSVVGTSGSNEQFF
TGTGCCAGCAGCGTAGTGGGGACTAGCGGGTCGAATGAGCAGTTCTTC
>TRBV18|NA|TRBD1|TRBJ1-3
CASSPSGGDFAGTTIYF
TGTGCCAGCTCACCATCAGGGGGCGATTTCGCCGGAACCACCATATATTTT
>TRBV5-6|few|NA|TRBJ1-1
CASSLSSGEAFF
TGTGCCAGCAGCTTGTCATCGGGGGAAGCTTTCTTT
>TRBV7-9|NA|NA|TRBJ2-7
CASSLNVDTIQYF
TGTGCCAGCAGCCTAAATGTGGACACGATACAGTACTTC
>TRBV7-8|NA|NA|TRBJ1-1
CASSRPRAHQNTEAFF
TGTGCCAGCAGCCGCCCCAGGGCCCATCAGAACACTGAAGCTTTCTTT
>TRBV28|NA|NA|TRBJ2-7
CASSTIGSKEYF
TGTGCCAGCAGTACCATCGGGAGTAAAGAGTACTTC
>TRBV19|NA|NA|TRBJ2-2
CASSIDRGLWNTGELFF
TGTGCCAGTAGTATAGATAGGGGATTGTGGAACACCGGGGAGCTGTTTTTT
>TRBV18|NA|TRBD2|TRBJ2-1
CASSPFTSGNNNEQFF
TGTGCCAGCTCACCATTCACTAGCGGGAATAACAATGAGCAGTTCTTC